This is a list of T cell receptor beta chains from one sample in a study of cytomegalovirus exposure and HLA in healthy donors. Data came from immunoSEQ multiplex PCR; TCRdb stores just in-frame clones and leaves some out. The sample gives about 110,000 clones, approximately 89% of which show up once; under 2% is in the top ten. What was sequenced was PBMCs. These receptors all stem from a woman aged 18-29 years in good health and CMV-seronegative. Each CDR3 is given with its conserved first and last residue. Rows may omit the clone size; those that give it use once, few, many or a size class.

v_gene | abundance | CDR3aa
TRBV7-2 | . | CASTYFERIETQYF
TRBV7-9 | . | CASSYGSGQGISYNSPLHF
TRBV5-4 | . | CASSLDRRNGNTIYF
TRBV2 | few | CASSEAKGAGYTF
TRBV30 | . | CAWSVSRDQPQHF
TRBV4-3 | . | CASSQDRFRTQHF
TRBV7-2 | . | CASSPGTSGDEQFF
TRBV7-2 | . | CASSLLQGYQPQHF
TRBV4-3 | once | CASSQDGRRRDGYTF
TRBV2 | few | CASRADGDNQPQHF
TRBV18 | once | CASSASQVRNQPQHF
TRBV20-1 | . | CSASQGYEQYF
TRBV19 | . | CASSMRRGRTEQYF
TRBV30 | . | CAWSRTGYGNTIYF
TRBV6-5 | . | CASRYGSSYNEQFF
TRBV28 | . | CASSPIGSYEQYF
TRBV5-8 | . | CASSLGAGPYEQYF
TRBV11-1 | . | CASSPRGQVSSYEQYF
TRBV7-7 | . | CASSSNRDSEQFF
TRBV30 | once | CAWSAADRSSYEQYF
TRBV29-1 | . | CSVARPSGSDEQFF
TRBV14 | . | CASSQDPLKLAGIYEQYF
TRBV6-4 | . | CASSPSGDQETQYF
TRBV5-3 | . | CARSLVGRAASGEQYF
TRBV4-1 | . | CASSQVGRGNTEAFF
TRBV20-1 | . | CSAIELETQYF
TRBV2 | . | CASSTQENANTGELFF
TRBV18 | . | CASSPGQGTDTQYF
TRBV7-3 | . | CASSSGASGANEQFF
TRBV27 | . | CASSFGGHNQPQHF
TRBV15 | once | CATSRAGTAGSYGYTF
TRBV6-1 | . | CASSEARSGRNNEQFF
TRBV6-6 | . | CASSPGWGDQPQHF